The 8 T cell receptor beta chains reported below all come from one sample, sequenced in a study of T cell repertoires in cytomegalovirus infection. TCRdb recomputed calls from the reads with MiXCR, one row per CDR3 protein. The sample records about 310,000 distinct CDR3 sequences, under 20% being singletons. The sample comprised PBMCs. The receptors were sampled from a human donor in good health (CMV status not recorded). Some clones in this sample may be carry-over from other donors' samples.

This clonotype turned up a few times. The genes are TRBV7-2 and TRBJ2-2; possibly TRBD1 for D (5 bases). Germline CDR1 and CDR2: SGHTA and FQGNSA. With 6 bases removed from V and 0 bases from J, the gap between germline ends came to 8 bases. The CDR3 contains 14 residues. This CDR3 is CASSDSPNTGELFF. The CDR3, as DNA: TGTGCCAGCAGTGACAGCCCGAACACCGGGGAGCTGTTTTTT. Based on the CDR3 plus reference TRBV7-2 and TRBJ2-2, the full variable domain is GAGVSQSPSNKVTEKGKDVELRCDPISGHTALYWYRQSLGQGLEFLIYFQGNSAPDKSGLPSDRFSAERTGGSVSTLTIQRTQQEDSAVYLCASSDSPNTGELFFGEGSRLTVL.

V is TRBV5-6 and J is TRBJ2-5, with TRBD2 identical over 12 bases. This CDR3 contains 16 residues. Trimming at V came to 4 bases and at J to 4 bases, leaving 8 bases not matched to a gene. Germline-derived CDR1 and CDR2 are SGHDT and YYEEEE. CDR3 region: CASSAQLAGGLETQYF. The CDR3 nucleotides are TGTGCCAGCAGCGCCCAACTAGCGGGGGGTTTAGAGACCCAGTACTTC.

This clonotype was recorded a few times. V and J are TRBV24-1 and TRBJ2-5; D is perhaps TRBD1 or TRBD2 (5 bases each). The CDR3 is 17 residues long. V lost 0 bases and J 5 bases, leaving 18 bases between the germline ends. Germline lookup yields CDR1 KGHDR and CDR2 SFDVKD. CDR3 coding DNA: TGTGCCACCAGTGATTTGGGGGACCCTCAAAGGTCGGAGACCCAGTACTTC. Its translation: CATSDLGDPQRSETQYF.

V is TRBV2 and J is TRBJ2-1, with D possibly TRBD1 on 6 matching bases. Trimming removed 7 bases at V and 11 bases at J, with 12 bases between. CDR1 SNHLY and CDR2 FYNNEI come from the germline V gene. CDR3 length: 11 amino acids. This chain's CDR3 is CASTPQGQQFF. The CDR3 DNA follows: TGTGCCAGCACGCCCCAGGGGCAGCAGTTCTTC. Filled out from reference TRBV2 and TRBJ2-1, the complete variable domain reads EPEVTQTPSHQVTQMGQEVILRCVPISNHLYFYWYRQILGQKVEFLVSFYNNEISEKSEIFDDQFSVERPDGSNFTLKIRSTKLEDSAMYFCASTPQGQQFFGPGTRLTVL.

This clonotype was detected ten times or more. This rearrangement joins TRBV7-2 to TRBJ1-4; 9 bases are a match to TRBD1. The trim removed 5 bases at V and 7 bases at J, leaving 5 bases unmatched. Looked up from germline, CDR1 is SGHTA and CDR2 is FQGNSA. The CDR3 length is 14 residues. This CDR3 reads CASSQGQGIEKLFF. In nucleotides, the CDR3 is TGTGCCAGCAGCCAGGGACAGGGAATTGAAAAACTGTTTTTT.

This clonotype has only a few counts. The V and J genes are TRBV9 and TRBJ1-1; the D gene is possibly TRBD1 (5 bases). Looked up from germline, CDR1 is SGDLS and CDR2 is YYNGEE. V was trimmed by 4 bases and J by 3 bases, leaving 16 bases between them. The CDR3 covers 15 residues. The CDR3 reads CASSPEGSAYTEAFF. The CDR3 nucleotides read TGTGCCAGCAGCCCAGAGGGGTCGGCCTACACTGAAGCTTTCTTT. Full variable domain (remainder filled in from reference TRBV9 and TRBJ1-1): DSGVTQTPKHLITATGQRVTLRCSPRSGDLSVYWYQQSLDQGLQFLIQYYNGEERAKGNILERFSAQQFPDLHSELNLSSLELGDSALYFCASSPEGSAYTEAFFGQGTRLTVV.

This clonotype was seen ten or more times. CDR3 sequence reads: CASSPSGSGGVRIGTDTQYF. The CDR3 DNA sequence: TGTGCCAGTAGTCCCAGTGGTAGCGGGGGAGTTCGTATTGGCACAGATACGCAGTATTTT. The J gene is TRBJ2-3, the V gene TRBV19; 9 bases align to TRBD2. The junction had 19 bases not matched to a gene; V was cut back by 5 bases and J by 1 base. Germline CDR1 and CDR2: LNHDA and SQIVND (reference sequence). The CDR3 has 20 amino acids.

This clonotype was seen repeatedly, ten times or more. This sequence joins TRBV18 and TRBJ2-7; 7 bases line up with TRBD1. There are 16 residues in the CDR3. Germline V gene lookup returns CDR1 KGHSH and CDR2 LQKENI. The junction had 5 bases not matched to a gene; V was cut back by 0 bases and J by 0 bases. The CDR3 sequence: CASSPPETGSSYEQYF. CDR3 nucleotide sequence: TGTGCCAGCTCACCACCTGAGACAGGGAGCTCCTACGAGCAGTACTTC.